Here is one T cell receptor beta chain with its context. These data come from a study of shared clonotypes between healthy human individuals. About 30,000 T cell genomes (approximately 0.2 ug DNA) went into each sorted-subset replicate. Clones were sequenced by immunoSEQ multiplex PCR, and TCRdb holds only the in-frame ones, with some missing. Among approximately 2,000,000 clones listed, about nine tenths were seen once. V was pared by 4 bases and J by 1 base, with 3 bases of the junction left unmatched. The V gene's germline CDR1 is SGHNT and CDR2 YYREEE (reference sequence). CDR3 length: 15 residues.

Sequencing was performed on naive CD4+ T cells from PBMCs. Subset in this sample: CD45RA+ positively selected. The clonotype was recovered from a man between 18 and 35 years old in good health. Some clones in this sample may be carry-over from other donors' samples. The rearrangement joins TRBV5-4 to TRBJ2-7; 12 bases agree with TRBD2. The CDR3 here is CASSITSGRSYEQYF. DNA of the CDR3: TGTGCCAGCAGCATCACTAGCGGGAGGTCCTACGAGCAGTACTTC.